The rows below give T cell receptor beta chains drawn from one sample of a study of beta chain features in type 1 diabetes. TCRdb's copy holds only in-frame clones and misses some; the assay was immunoSEQ multiplex PCR. The repertoire holds around 150,000 clones, with about 9.3% as singletons. Sequencing was carried out using central memory CD4+ T cells from blood. The source of these receptors is a man aged 25 to 40 with type 1 diabetes. Each CDR3 is given with its conserved first and last residue.

J gene | V gene | CDR3 protein
TRBJ2-1 | TRBV7-9 | CASSLVGRGNNEQFF
TRBJ1-2 | TRBV25-1 | CASASTGGLTF
TRBJ2-1 | TRBV7-2 | CASRLGNEQFF
TRBJ2-1 | TRBV6-1 | CASKLAGEGKQFF
TRBJ2-5 | TRBV9 | CASSETGTGGTETQYF
TRBJ2-1 | TRBV28 | CASSRLSSSYNEQFF
TRBJ2-7 | TRBV19 | CASSNSGGPGEQYF
TRBJ2-5 | TRBV10-3 | CAISDPGQGASETQYF
TRBJ1-1 | TRBV30 | CAWTRGSTEAFF
TRBJ1-4 | TRBV15 | CATSGIQEFSNEKLFF
TRBJ2-7 | TRBV4-3 | CASSRTAGEQYF
TRBJ1-1 | TRBV18 | CASSPTLDRKPEAFF
TRBJ2-1 | TRBV6-1 | CASSDSGNPNEQFF
TRBJ2-7 | TRBV5-1 | CASSPRGSGSYEQYF
TRBJ2-5 | TRBV10-3 | CAISESLAMETQYF
TRBJ2-3 | TRBV27 | CASSSRDRMIGSDTQYF
TRBJ2-7 | TRBV5-1 | CASSPTSGSYEQYF
TRBJ2-5 | TRBV2 | CASSEQATETQYF
TRBJ2-1 | TRBV18 | CASSPRSGSHEQFF
TRBJ1-4 | TRBV28 | CASSSKRVGGNEKLFF
TRBJ2-7 | TRBV19 | CASSIARNYEQYF
TRBJ1-4 | TRBV4-1 | CASSRHTGGTLEKLFF
TRBJ2-1 | TRBV11-3 | CASSLVRDAHEQFF
TRBJ2-3 | TRBV19 | CASARTSGSTDTQYF
TRBJ2-7 | TRBV7-9 | CASSLSTYEQYF